This TCR beta chain was sequenced during a study of blood T cell repertoires in COVID-19. This table comes from immunoSEQ multiplex PCR, and its TCRdb copy is limited to in-frame clones, with some not included. The repertoire consists of roughly 75,000 clones, with over 75% occurring once and the leading ten covering roughly 7.2%. J lost 13 bases, V lost 4 bases, and 10 bases had no gene match. The CDR3 is made up of 14 amino acids. CDR1 and CDR2 from the germline V gene are SEHNR and FQNEAQ (reference sequence). Only a few counts were recorded for this clone. V is TRBV7-9 and J is TRBJ2-2; 9 bases are shared with TRBD1. The sample was peripheral blood. This TCR came from a human donor in a cohort sampled during active COVID-19. This chain's CDR3 is CASSSQGARGWLFF. CDR3 nucleotide sequence: TGTGCCAGCAGCTCACAGGGGGCGAGGGGTTGGCTGTTTTTT.